This T cell receptor (beta chain) was identified during a study of blood T cell repertoires in COVID-19. Whole-study context: In each case, the material was cDNA or gDNA derived from T cells, B-cell-depleted T cells, or PBMCs.

In the original workflow: Estimates of nucleated cell counts were drawn from the amplification of reference gene primers. Clones were read by immunoSEQ multiplex PCR, and TCRdb kept only the in-frame ones, dropping some. V, J and clone size are those of that table, while D and trimming were read from the DNA. This sample has hundreds of thousands of clones; roughly 88% occur once, and the top ten carry about 0.65%. The sequencing sample was made of peripheral blood. The TCR comes from a human donor in a cohort sampled during active COVID-19.

The CDR3 reads CASRSTGSYGYTF. Written as DNA, the CDR3 is TGTGCCAGCCGTTCCACAGGCTCCTATGGCTACACCTTC. The chain carries TRBV27 and TRBJ1-2; perhaps TRBD1 as D (5 bases). V was trimmed by 8 bases and J by 4 bases, leaving 14 bases between them. Germline V gene data show CDR1 as MNHEY and CDR2 as SMNVEV (reference sequence). The CDR3 length is 13 residues.